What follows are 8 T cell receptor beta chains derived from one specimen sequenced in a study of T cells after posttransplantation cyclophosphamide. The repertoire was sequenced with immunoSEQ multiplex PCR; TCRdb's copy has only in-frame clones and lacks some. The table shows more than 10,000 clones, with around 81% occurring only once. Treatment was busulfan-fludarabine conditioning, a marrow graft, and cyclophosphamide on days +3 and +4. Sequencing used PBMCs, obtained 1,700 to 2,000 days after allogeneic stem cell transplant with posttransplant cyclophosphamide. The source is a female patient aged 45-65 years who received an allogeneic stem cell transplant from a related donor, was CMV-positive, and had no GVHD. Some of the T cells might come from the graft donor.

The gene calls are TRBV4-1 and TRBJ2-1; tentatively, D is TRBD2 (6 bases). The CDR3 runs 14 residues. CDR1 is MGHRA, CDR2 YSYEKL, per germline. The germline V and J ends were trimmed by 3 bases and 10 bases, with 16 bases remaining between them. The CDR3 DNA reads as TGCGCCAGCAGCCATACGCAGGCGGGATTGGAGCAGTTCTTC. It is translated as CASSHTQAGLEQFF.

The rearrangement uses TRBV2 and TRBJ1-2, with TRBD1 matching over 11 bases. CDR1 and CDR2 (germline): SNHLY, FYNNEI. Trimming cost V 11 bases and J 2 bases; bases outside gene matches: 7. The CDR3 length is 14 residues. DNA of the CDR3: TGTGCCGGTAGTCGGGACAGGGGGAACTATGGCTACACCTTC. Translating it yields CAGSRDRGNYGYTF.

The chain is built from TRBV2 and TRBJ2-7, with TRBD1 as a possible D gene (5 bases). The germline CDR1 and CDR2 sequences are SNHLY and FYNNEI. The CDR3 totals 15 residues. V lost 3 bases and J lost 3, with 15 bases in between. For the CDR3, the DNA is TGTGCCAGCAGTGAGGAGCCGGCTAGGGGCTACGAGCAGTACTTC. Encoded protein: CASSEEPARGYEQYF.

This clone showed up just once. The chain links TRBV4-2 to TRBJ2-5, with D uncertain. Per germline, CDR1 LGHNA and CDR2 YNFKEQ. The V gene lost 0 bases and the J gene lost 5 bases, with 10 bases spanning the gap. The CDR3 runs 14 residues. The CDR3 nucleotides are TGTGCCAGCAGCCAAGATTTAGCTGAGGAGACCCAGTACTTC. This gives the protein CASSQDLAEETQYF.

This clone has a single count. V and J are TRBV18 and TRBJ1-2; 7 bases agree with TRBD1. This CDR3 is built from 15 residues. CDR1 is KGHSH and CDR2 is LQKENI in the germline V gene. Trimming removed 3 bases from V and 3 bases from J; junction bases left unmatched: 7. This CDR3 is CASSPTGEVDYGYTF. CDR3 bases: TGTGCCAGCTCACCCACAGGGGAAGTCGACTATGGCTACACCTTC.

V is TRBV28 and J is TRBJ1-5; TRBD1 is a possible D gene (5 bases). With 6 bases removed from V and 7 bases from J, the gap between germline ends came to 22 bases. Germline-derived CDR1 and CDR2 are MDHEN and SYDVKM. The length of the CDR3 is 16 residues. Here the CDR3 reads CASSREGSGEGQPQHF. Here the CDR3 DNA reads TGTGCCAGCAGCAGGGAGGGGAGTGGCGAGGGGCAGCCCCAGCATTTT. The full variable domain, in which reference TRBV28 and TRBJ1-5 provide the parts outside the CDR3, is DVKVTQSSRYLVKRTGEKVFLECVQDMDHENMFWYRQDPGLGLRLIYFSYDVKMKEKGDIPEGYSVSREKKERFSLILESASTNQTSMYLCASSREGSGEGQPQHFGDGTRLSIL.

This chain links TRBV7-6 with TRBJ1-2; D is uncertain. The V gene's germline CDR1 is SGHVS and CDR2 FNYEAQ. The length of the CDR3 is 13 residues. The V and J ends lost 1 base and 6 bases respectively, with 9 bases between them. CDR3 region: CASSLGGGHGYTF. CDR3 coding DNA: TGTGCCAGCAGCTTAGGTGGCGGTCATGGCTACACCTTC.

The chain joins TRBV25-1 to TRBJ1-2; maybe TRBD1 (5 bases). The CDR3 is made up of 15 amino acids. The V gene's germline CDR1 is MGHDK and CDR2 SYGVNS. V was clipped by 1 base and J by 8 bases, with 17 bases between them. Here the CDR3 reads CASSEFTSLRGGYTF. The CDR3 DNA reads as TGTGCCAGCAGTGAATTTACCTCACTCCGGGGGGGCTACACCTTC.